The 30 T cell receptor beta chains presented below share a single source sample, sequenced in a study of beta chain features in type 1 diabetes. What was sequenced were expressed TCRB transcripts, since all of the isolated RNA had been reverse transcribed. TCRdb's table, derived via immunoSEQ multiplex PCR, lists solely in-frame clones and lacks some. The repertoire includes about 700,000 clones, around an eighth of them detected once, and 0.022% sits in the top ten. Study results and caveats: Patients with Type 1 diabetes showed moderately but significantly shorter TCRB CDR3s in all four CD4+ subsets.

Antigens for these TCRs are unknown. Sequences were obtained from naive CD4+ T cells from blood. These receptor sequences come from a man younger than 35 with type 1 diabetes.

This clone was seen more than once but under ten times. The chain has TRBV6-6 and TRBJ1-5; D gene ambiguous. Germline CDR1 MNHNY, CDR2 SVGAGI (reference sequence). The CDR3 sequence is 14 residues long. The V and J ends lost 7 bases and 0 bases respectively, with 10 bases between them. CDR3 sequence (DNA): TGTGCCAGCAATTGGGCAGATAGCAATCAGCCCCAGCATTTT. Protein product: CASNWADSNQPQHF.

The chain recombines TRBV30 with TRBJ2-1, with unresolved D. V lost 1 base and J 3 bases, leaving 13 bases between the germline ends. CDR1 GTSNPN and CDR2 SVGIG come from the germline V gene (reference sequence). The CDR3 is 15 residues long. Here the CDR3 reads CAWSGGRNSYNEQFF. In nucleotides, the CDR3 is TGTGCCTGGAGTGGGGGTCGAAACAGCTACAATGAGCAGTTCTTC.

A few counts support this clone. This chain joins TRBV5-1 and TRBJ2-2; D may be TRBD1 (5 bases). This CDR3 region has 15 residues. CDR1 and CDR2 from the germline V gene are SGHRS and YFSETQ. Trimming stripped 0 bases from V and 3 bases from J, with 9 bases between. The CDR3 DNA sequence: TGCGCCAGCAGCTTGGAAAGGGGATACACCGGGGAGCTGTTTTTT. The encoded protein is CASSLERGYTGELFF.

This clone was seen a handful of times. V gene TRBV7-2 combines with J gene TRBJ2-3; the D gene is possibly TRBD2 (6 bases). V lost 5 bases to trimming and J lost 2 bases, with 17 bases between them. From germline, CDR1 is SGHTA and CDR2 FQGNSA. There are 16 residues in the CDR3. CDR3 nucleotide sequence: TGTGCCAGCAGCAAGCGAGGGGACTCCTACACAGATACGCAGTATTTT. Its protein is CASSKRGDSYTDTQYF.

In DNA form, the CDR3 reads TGTGCCAGCTCACCACCGGTCGGGACAGGGGACGAAGCTTTCTTT. This codes for CASSPPVGTGDEAFF. The chain recombines TRBV18 with TRBJ1-1, with 10 bases that match TRBD1. CDR1 and CDR2 (germline): KGHSH, LQKENI. Unmatched junction bases numbered 6, after V lost 0 bases and J lost 8 bases. This CDR3 is built from 15 residues.

The table lists this clone with a few counts. The chain employs TRBV2 and TRBJ2-5; maybe TRBD1 (6 bases). The germline CDR1 and CDR2 sequences are SNHLY and FYNNEI. The CDR3 spans 15 residues. V lost 2 bases, J lost 0 bases, and 10 bases lay in between. The CDR3 here is CASSEQGRYQETQYF. CDR3 in DNA: TGTGCCAGCAGTGAACAGGGGCGGTACCAAGAGACCCAGTACTTC.

This chain joins TRBV6-5 and TRBJ1-2; the D is unclear. V lost 2 bases and J lost 3, with 10 bases in between. Germline V lookup: CDR1 MNHEY, CDR2 SVGAGI. This CDR3 is 14 amino acids long. Here the CDR3 reads CASSYGEKYYGYTF. DNA of the CDR3: TGTGCCAGCAGTTACGGCGAGAAGTACTATGGCTACACCTTC.

This clone was observed a handful of times. The chain combines TRBV11-3 with TRBJ2-5; 8 nucleotides align to TRBD2. Looked up from germline, CDR1 is SGHNT and CDR2 is YENEEA. The CDR3 contains 14 residues. J was trimmed by 1 base and V by 4 bases; bases with no gene match: 2. This CDR3 is CASSSAGGQETQYF. In DNA, the CDR3 is TGTGCCAGCAGCTCCGCGGGGGGCCAAGAGACCCAGTACTTC.

In its sample, this clone was seen once. The chain recombines TRBV5-6 with TRBJ2-2; 12 nucleotides agree with TRBD2. Germline V gene data show CDR1 as SGHDT and CDR2 as YYEEEE. This CDR3 is 16 amino acids long. Losses at the gene ends were 3 bases for V and 4 bases for J; bases not matched to a gene: 4. CDR3 sequence (DNA): TGTGCCAGCAGCTCGACTAGCGGGGGCCGCACCGGGGAGCTGTTTTTT. Residues: CASSSTSGGRTGELFF.

The gene calls are TRBV29-1 and TRBJ1-2; TRBD1 might be the D (6 bases). The CDR3 totals 14 residues. The germline V and J ends were trimmed by 7 bases and 2 bases, with 17 bases remaining between them. The germline V gene has CDR1 SQVTM and CDR2 ANQGSEA. CDR3 region: CSARPTGFNYGYTF. Here the CDR3 DNA reads TGCAGCGCAAGACCCACAGGGTTCAACTATGGCTACACCTTC.

This rearrangement joins TRBV7-2 to TRBJ2-5, with 14 positions matching TRBD2. Per the germline V gene, CDR1 is SGHTA and CDR2 is FQGNSA. V lost 4 bases to trimming and J lost 5 bases; unmatched junction nucleotides: 3. The CDR3 contains 15 residues. Written as DNA, the CDR3 is TGTGCCAGCAGCTCACGACTAGCGGGGGGGGAGACCCAGTACTTC. Translating it yields CASSSRLAGGETQYF.

The V gene is TRBV7-9, the J gene TRBJ2-4; TRBD1 aligns across 7 bases. Germline V gives CDR1 SEHNR, CDR2 FQNEAQ (reference sequence). There are 13 residues in the CDR3. With V trimmed by 4 bases and J by 9 bases, 6 bases remained unmatched. CDR3 in amino acids: CASSYGQDSIQYF. The CDR3 DNA reads as TGTGCCAGCAGCTACGGACAGGATAGCATTCAGTACTTC.

The sample holds a few counts of this clone. The J gene is TRBJ2-7, the V gene TRBV30; no reliable D call. Trimming took off 5 bases at V and 2 bases at J, with 7 bases between the two ends. The CDR3 extends over 11 amino acids. In germline, CDR1 is GTSNPN, CDR2 SVGIG (reference sequence). CDR3: CAWETAYEQYF. CDR3 nucleotide sequence: TGTGCCTGGGAAACAGCCTACGAGCAGTACTTC. Based on the CDR3 plus reference TRBV30 and TRBJ2-7, the full variable domain is SQTIHQWPATLVQPVGSPLSLECTVEGTSNPNLYWYRQAAGRGLQLLFYSVGIGQISSEVPQNLSASRPQDRQFILSSKKLLLSDSGFYLCAWETAYEQYFGPGTRLTVT.

This sequence joins TRBV29-1 and TRBJ2-1; TRBD2 agrees at 11 bases. The trim removed 3 bases at V and 9 bases at J, leaving 7 bases unmatched. The CDR3 is 14 residues long. Per germline, CDR1 SQVTM and CDR2 ANQGSEA. The CDR3: CSVDRSGGAFEQFF. The CDR3, as DNA: TGCAGCGTTGATCGTAGCGGGGGGGCGTTTGAGCAGTTCTTC.

The V gene is TRBV5-6, the J gene TRBJ1-5; D perhaps matches TRBD1 (6 bases). CDR3 length: 15 amino acids. Germline values: CDR1 SGHDT, CDR2 YYEEEE. Trimming shortened V by 3 bases and J by 2 bases, and 12 bases separated the two germline ends. CDR3 coding DNA: TGTGCCAGCAGCTCACAGGGAGGGGGCAATCAGCCCCAGCATTTT. This codes for CASSSQGGGNQPQHF.

The chain links TRBV10-3 to TRBJ2-1; D call uncertain. Germline V gene sequence: CDR1 ENHRY, CDR2 SYGVKD. V lost 10 bases and J lost 7, with 11 bases in between. The CDR3 is 11 amino acids. The CDR3 loop is CASPEWNEQFF. The CDR3 nucleotides read TGTGCCAGCCCCGAGTGGAATGAGCAGTTCTTC.

V and J are TRBV7-2 and TRBJ1-2; 9 bases map to TRBD1. In germline, CDR1 is SGHTA, CDR2 FQGNSA. The CDR3 totals 16 residues. Germline trimming cut 5 bases from V and 2 bases from J; bases unmatched to any gene: 9. The CDR3 nucleotides are TGTGCCAGCAGCCTACCGGGACAGGGTCGGAACTATGGCTACACCTTC. Residues: CASSLPGQGRNYGYTF.

In its sample, this clone was seen a few times. The CDR3: CAMGQVGGYTF. In DNA form, the CDR3 reads TGTGCCATGGGACAGGTTGGGGGCTACACCTTC. This chain links TRBV10-3 with TRBJ1-2; 8 bases fit TRBD1. Losses at the gene ends were 9 bases for V and 8 bases for J; bases not matched to a gene: 5. The CDR3 sequence is 11 residues long. Germline assignment: CDR1 ENHRY and CDR2 SYGVKD.

There are a few counts of this clone. The CDR3 is CASSLGTGNNEQFF. For the CDR3, the DNA is TGCGCCAGCAGCTTGGGGACAGGGAACAATGAGCAGTTCTTC. V usage is TRBV5-1 and J usage is TRBJ2-1; 8 bases are a match to TRBD1. V lost 0 bases to trimming and J lost 5 bases; unmatched junction nucleotides: 1. Germline lookup yields CDR1 SGHRS and CDR2 YFSETQ. The CDR3 loop spans 14 amino acids.

This rearrangement joins TRBV30 to TRBJ1-1; no definite D call. The V end lost 3 bases, the J end lost 8 bases, and 10 bases lay between the germline ends. Germline V lookup: CDR1 GTSNPN, CDR2 SVGIG (reference sequence). The CDR3 runs 11 residues. CDR3 region: CAWRIGGEAFF. The CDR3 DNA reads as TGTGCCTGGAGAATCGGCGGAGAAGCTTTCTTT.

This clone was detected a few times. The genes are TRBV28 and TRBJ1-2, with TRBD1 as a possible D gene (5 bases). V was cut by 9 bases and J by 6 bases, with 11 bases left in between. Germline assignment: CDR1 MDHEN and CDR2 SYDVKM. This CDR3 has 11 amino acids. The CDR3 spells CASEATDGYTF. CDR3 DNA: TGTGCCAGTGAGGCGACAGATGGCTACACCTTC.

The CDR3 here is CSVWGIYTDTQYF. The CDR3 DNA reads as TGCAGCGTTTGGGGGATATACACAGATACGCAGTATTTT. The gene calls are TRBV29-1 and TRBJ2-3, with D possibly being TRBD1 or TRBD2 (5 bases each). The germline V gene has CDR1 SQVTM and CDR2 ANQGSEA. The CDR3 is 13 residues long. Deletions cut 5 bases from V and 2 bases from J, with 11 bases between.

This clone was observed a handful of times. The chain carries TRBV6-6 and TRBJ1-1, with 9 positions matching TRBD1. The junction had 8 bases not matched to a gene; V was cut back by 8 bases and J by 4 bases. Germline loops: CDR1 MNHNY, CDR2 SVGAGI (reference sequence). The CDR3 runs 14 residues. Here the CDR3 DNA reads TGTGCCAGCGCCGGGACAGGGATGAGCACTGAAGCTTTCTTT. Its protein is CASAGTGMSTEAFF.

V gene TRBV6-6 combines with J gene TRBJ2-7; TRBD1 might be the D (6 bases). The CDR3 runs to 16 residues. With 0 bases removed from V and 3 bases from J, the gap between germline ends came to 15 bases. Germline V gene sequence: CDR1 MNHNY, CDR2 SVGAGI (reference sequence). The DNA for the CDR3 is TGTGCCAGCAGTTACTCCCAAGACAGGCGGGTCTACGAGCAGTACTTC. Its protein is CASSYSQDRRVYEQYF.

Details on this clone: The same CDR3 also results from other DNA sequences found in this sample. V is TRBV7-9 and J is TRBJ2-5; no clear D gene. Germline V gene sequence: CDR1 SEHNR, CDR2 FQNEAQ (reference sequence). The CDR3 covers 12 residues. Deletions cut 0 bases from V and 3 bases from J, with 2 bases between. Written as DNA, the CDR3 is TGTGCCAGCAGCTTAGCGGAAGAGACCCAGTACTTC. Its protein is CASSLAEETQYF.

The V and J genes are TRBV5-4 and TRBJ2-5; 10 bases align to TRBD2. The CDR3 is 14 residues long. The V and J ends lost 1 base and 5 bases, in that order; junction bases with no gene match: 2. In germline, CDR1 is SGHNT, CDR2 YYREEE (reference sequence). CDR3 in amino acids: CASSLSGGAETQYF. The CDR3 coding sequence is TGTGCCAGCAGCTTGAGCGGGGGGGCCGAGACCCAGTACTTC.

This clone has just a few counts. V is TRBV28 and J is TRBJ2-3; no reliable D call. The germline V gene has CDR1 MDHEN and CDR2 SYDVKM. The CDR3 has 15 amino acids. V gave up 5 bases and J gave up 2 bases, with 14 bases separating them. DNA for the CDR3: TGTGCCAGCAGTCGACTGACCTCCTTCACAGATACGCAGTATTTT. Translating it yields CASSRLTSFTDTQYF.

This chain joins TRBV6-6 and TRBJ1-4; tentative D call: TRBD1 (5 bases). Germline CDR1 and CDR2: MNHNY and SVGAGI (reference sequence). The CDR3 length is 15 residues. The ends were cut back, 6 bases at V and 7 bases at J, with 18 bases in the middle. The CDR3 nucleotides are TGTGCCAGCAGCGGTGCCGGGACCGAACGTGAAAAACTGTTTTTT. As protein: CASSGAGTEREKLFF.

The V gene is TRBV2, the J gene TRBJ2-3, with D tentatively TRBD1 (5 bases). The CDR3 spans 15 residues. The V and J ends lost 4 bases and 3 bases respectively, with 14 bases between them. Looked up from germline, CDR1 is SNHLY and CDR2 is FYNNEI. The CDR3 DNA follows: TGTGCCAGCAGTGGACAGAGCACTTGGACAGATACGCAGTATTTT. Its protein is CASSGQSTWTDTQYF.

The chain couples TRBV11-1 to TRBJ1-1; possibly TRBD1 for D (6 bases). Germline lookup yields CDR1 SGHAT and CDR2 FQDESV (reference sequence). This CDR3 region has 12 residues. Trimming cost V 3 bases and J 7 bases, with 9 bases left between them. The DNA for the CDR3 is TGTGCCAGCAGCTTGACAGGTTTTGAAGCTTTCTTT. Protein: CASSLTGFEAFF.